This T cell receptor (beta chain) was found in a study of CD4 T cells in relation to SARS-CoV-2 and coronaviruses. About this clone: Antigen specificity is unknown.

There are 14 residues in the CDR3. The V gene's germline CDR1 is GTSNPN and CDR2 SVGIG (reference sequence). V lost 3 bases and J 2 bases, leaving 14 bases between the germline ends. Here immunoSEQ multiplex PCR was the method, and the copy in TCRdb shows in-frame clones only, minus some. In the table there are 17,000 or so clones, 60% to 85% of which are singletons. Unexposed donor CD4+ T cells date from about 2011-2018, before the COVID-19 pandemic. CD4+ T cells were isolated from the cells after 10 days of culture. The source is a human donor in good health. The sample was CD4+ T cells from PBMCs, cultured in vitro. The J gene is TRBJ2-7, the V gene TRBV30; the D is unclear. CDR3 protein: CAWRLPTPPYEQYF. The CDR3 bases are TGTGCCTGGAGGCTCCCGACTCCACCCTACGAGCAGTACTTC.